The 25 T cell receptor beta chains below were found in one sample sequenced in a study of T-cell reconstitution after alpha-beta-depleted transplantation in children. Researchers prepared the TCRbeta library using unique molecular identifiers, the study reports. TCRdb itself ran the PCR reads through MiXCR, one entry per CDR3 protein. The sample has around 110,000 distinct CDR3 sequences; around a tenth are singletons. The specimen comprised PBMCs, sampled before TCRalphabeta/CD19-depleted stem cell transplant. These receptors all stem from a boy younger than 10 with acute lymphoblastic leukemia, due to receive a stem cell transplant.

This clonotype was observed at least ten times. The chain uses TRBV10-3 and TRBJ1-1, with 8 bases aligning to TRBD1. CDR3 length: 15 residues. The J segment lost 2 bases and the V segment lost 4 bases, leaving 6 bases of the junction unmatched. Germline V lookup: CDR1 ENHRY, CDR2 SYGVKD. CDR3 in amino acids: CAISGRQGLNTEAFF. CDR3 nucleotide sequence: TGTGCCATCAGTGGTAGACAGGGGCTAAACACTGAAGCTTTCTTT.

CDR3 DNA: TGTGCCAGCAGCGTAGCTAGCGGGAGGGGAAATGAGCAGTTCTTC. Translation: CASSVASGRGNEQFF. The V call is TRBV9, the J call TRBJ2-1; TRBD2 aligns across 12 bases. The CDR3 runs 15 residues. V was pared by 0 bases and J by 7 bases, with 2 bases of the junction left unmatched. Germline V gives CDR1 SGDLS, CDR2 YYNGEE.

The sample holds a few counts of this clonotype. The V and J genes are TRBV4-1 and TRBJ2-5; D is possibly TRBD1 (5 bases). This CDR3 is built from 14 residues. Germline CDR1 is MGHRA and CDR2 is YSYEKL. Deletions cut 6 bases from V and 4 bases from J, with 15 bases between. CDR3 region: CASSSQGIGETQYF. The CDR3 DNA is TGCGCCAGCAGTAGCCAGGGTATAGGAGAGACCCAGTACTTC.

This clonotype occurred a few times. J is TRBJ2-4 and V is TRBV15; D call uncertain. In germline, CDR1 is LNHNV, CDR2 YYDKDF (reference sequence). V was clipped by 0 bases and J by 0 bases, with 6 bases between them. The length of the CDR3 is 15 residues. The CDR3 sequence is CATSRDGVAKNIQYF. The CDR3 nucleotides are TGTGCCACCAGCAGAGATGGGGTAGCCAAAAACATTCAGTACTTC.

This clonotype was found a few times. J is TRBJ2-1 and V is TRBV5-4; 16 bases align to TRBD2. Germline assignment: CDR1 SGHNT and CDR2 YYREEE (reference sequence). The CDR3 totals 20 residues. With 3 bases clipped from V and 8 bases from J, the junction kept 17 bases outside the gene matches. CDR3 bases: TGTGCCAGCAGCTCGGACCCACCGGGACTAGCGGGAGGGCCAGGGGATGAGCAGTTCTTC. Translating gives CASSSDPPGLAGGPGDEQFF.

This chain uses TRBV13 with TRBJ2-3; no firm D call. The germline V gene encodes CDR1 PRHDT and CDR2 FYEKMQ (reference sequence). This CDR3 has 11 residues. Trimming took 5 bases from V and 4 from J, leaving 4 bases between them. The CDR3, as DNA: TGTGCCAGCAGCCCCGCAGATACGCAGTATTTT. This encodes CASSPADTQYF.

CDR3 amino acids: CASSSWEGLAFREQFF. The CDR3 DNA sequence: TGTGCCAGCAGCTCCTGGGAGGGGCTAGCGTTTCGTGAGCAGTTCTTC. The rearrangement uses TRBV5-8 and TRBJ2-1; TRBD2 aligns across 7 bases. The germline V gene encodes CDR1 SGHTS and CDR2 YDEGEE. The V segment lost 3 bases and the J segment 9 bases; nucleotides outside the gene matches: 15. CDR3 length: 16 amino acids.

This clonotype has only a few counts. The chain joins TRBV20-1 to TRBJ1-5; D gene ambiguous. Per germline, CDR1 DFQATT and CDR2 SNEGSKA (reference sequence). V was cut by 4 bases and J by 4 bases, with 17 bases left in between. CDR3 size: 15 residues. CDR3 DNA sequence: TGCAGTGCTAAGAGGGCCTTCCCCGCAAATCAGCCCCAGCATTTT. Protein: CSAKRAFPANQPQHF.

This clonotype was seen only a few times. The rearrangement links TRBV2 to TRBJ2-5, with 8 bases identical to TRBD2. Germline V CDR1 and CDR2: SNHLY, FYNNEI. This CDR3 has 15 amino acids. The trim removed 4 bases at V and 4 bases at J, leaving 8 bases unmatched. The CDR3: CASSVGRAFVETQYF. DNA of the CDR3: TGTGCCAGCAGTGTCGGGAGGGCCTTTGTAGAGACCCAGTACTTC.

This clonotype was observed a few times. This chain links TRBV2 with TRBJ2-7, with a weak D call TRBD2 (5 bases). There are 14 residues in the CDR3. Germline loops: CDR1 SNHLY, CDR2 FYNNEI. Trimming cost V 6 bases and J 2 bases, with 14 bases left between them. CDR3 nucleotide sequence: TGTGCCAGCAGGGGAGCACCTTCACCCTACGAGCAGTACTTC. It translates to CASRGAPSPYEQYF.

This clonotype was recorded at least ten times. The rearrangement joins TRBV5-1 to TRBJ2-1; 8 bases match TRBD2. Germline loops: CDR1 SGHRS, CDR2 YFSETQ. Unmatched junction bases numbered 4, after V lost 0 bases and J lost 11 bases. The CDR3 has 13 amino acids. CDR3 in DNA: TGCGCCAGCAGCTTGGACGGACTAGCCCAGCAGTTCTTC. This translates into CASSLDGLAQQFF.

V and J are TRBV12-3 or TRBV12-4 and TRBJ2-3; TRBD1 or TRBD2 may be the D gene (5 bases each). The CDR3 has 14 residues. V lost 6 bases and J 1 base, leaving 11 bases between the germline ends. The CDR3 reads CASSELGGTDTQYF. CDR3 nucleotide sequence: TGTGCCAGCAGCGAACTGGGGGGCACAGATACGCAGTATTTT.

This clonotype came up many times. The rearrangement links TRBV7-9 to TRBJ2-2; TRBD2 matches 8 bases. CDR3 size: 19 residues. Germline CDR1 SEHNR, CDR2 FQNEAQ (reference sequence). V dropped 1 base and J dropped 5; count of bases not matched to a gene: 15. As DNA, the CDR3 is TGTGCCAGCAGCTTAGGCGCGAGCGGGCTAGGCGGGAGGACCGGGGAGCTGTTTTTT. As protein: CASSLGASGLGGRTGELFF.

Here the CDR3 DNA reads TGTGCCAGCAGGAGGACAGGCCCTCTCTCTGGGGCCAACGTCCTGACTTTC. The encoded protein is CASRRTGPLSGANVLTF. The chain employs TRBV12-3 or TRBV12-4 and TRBJ2-6; 7 bases fit TRBD1. The trim removed 6 bases at V and 0 bases at J, leaving 8 bases unmatched. This CDR3 is 17 amino acids long.

This clonotype was counted a few times. This chain joins TRBV5-1 and TRBJ2-7, with unresolved D. Trimming shortened V by 2 bases and J by 2 bases, and 11 bases separated the two germline ends. Germline V lookup: CDR1 SGHRS, CDR2 YFSETQ. CDR3 length: 14 amino acids. In DNA form, the CDR3 reads TGCGCCAGCAGCTTACGGTTTAGGGCCTACGAGCAGTACTTC. Translating it yields CASSLRFRAYEQYF.

The table lists this clonotype with a count of one. The V call is TRBV20-1, the J call TRBJ2-7; D may be TRBD1 (6 bases). With 2 bases removed from V and 5 bases from J, the gap between germline ends came to 16 bases. CDR1 is DFQATT, CDR2 SNEGSKA, per germline (reference sequence). CDR3 length equals 14 residues. The CDR3 DNA sequence: TGCAGTGCTAGATCCGCACAGGGTGGCGACGAGCAGTACTTC. Amino acids: CSARSAQGGDEQYF.

This clonotype was found a few times. The chain couples TRBV10-3 to TRBJ1-2; 9 bases agree with TRBD1. Germline V lookup: CDR1 ENHRY, CDR2 SYGVKD. Trimming cost V 3 bases and J 8 bases; bases outside gene matches: 7. The CDR3 covers 14 residues. The DNA for the CDR3 is TGTGCCATCAGTGAAAGGGACAGGGTAGGAGGCTACACCTTC. It yields the protein CAISERDRVGGYTF.

The CDR3 coding sequence is TGCGCCAGCAGGACGGGACAGGGGGTGGCTGGGGCCAACGTCCTGACTTTC. It specifies CASRTGQGVAGANVLTF. This chain connects TRBV5-1 to TRBJ2-6; 11 nucleotides line up with TRBD1. The germline CDR1 and CDR2 sequences are SGHRS and YFSETQ. The CDR3 covers 17 residues. V gave up 5 bases and J gave up 2 bases; unmatched junction bases: 6.

V is TRBV18 and J is TRBJ2-1, with 10 bases identical to TRBD2. Germline V CDR1 and CDR2: KGHSH, LQKENI. This CDR3 region has 16 residues. With V trimmed by 3 bases and J by 5 bases, 7 bases remained unmatched. The CDR3 region has the DNA TGTGCCAGCTCACCTTATTGGACTAGCGGAGACAATGAGCAGTTCTTC. It translates to CASSPYWTSGDNEQFF.

This clonotype came up many times. This chain uses TRBV12-3 or TRBV12-4 with TRBJ2-1, with 13 positions matching TRBD2. CDR3 length: 17 amino acids. The ends lost 5 bases at V and 8 bases at J; junction bases unmatched: 12. The CDR3 sequence is CASSRIKLAGGPDEQFF. CDR3 nucleotides: TGTGCCAGCAGTCGAATCAAACTAGCGGGAGGGCCAGATGAGCAGTTCTTC.

This chain joins TRBV20-1 and TRBJ2-3; 7 nucleotides line up with TRBD1. V dropped 6 bases and J dropped 6; count of bases not matched to a gene: 3. This CDR3 has 11 residues. Germline CDR1 reads DFQATT; CDR2 reads SNEGSKA (reference sequence). In DNA form, the CDR3 reads TGCAGTGCGCCCAGGGGGGATACGCAGTATTTT. Protein sequence: CSAPRGDTQYF.

This clonotype was seen repeatedly, ten times or more. The rearrangement links TRBV6-5 to TRBJ1-3; possible D gene TRBD1, 5 bases. V was pared by 5 bases and J by 5 bases, with 25 bases between. This CDR3 contains 18 residues. Looked up from germline, CDR1 is MNHEY and CDR2 is SVGAGI. CDR3 protein: CASSTQALGTDGRNTIYF. The CDR3 region has the DNA TGTGCCAGCAGTACCCAAGCTCTCGGGACCGACGGTAGAAACACCATATATTTT.

J is TRBJ2-7 and V is TRBV4-2, with 7 bases that match TRBD2. CDR1 is LGHNA, CDR2 YNFKEQ, per germline. The CDR3 has 16 residues. J was trimmed by 0 bases and V by 1 base; bases with no gene match: 6. The CDR3 spells CASSQVVAGVSYEQYF. In nucleotides, the CDR3 is TGTGCCAGCAGCCAAGTGGTAGCGGGCGTCTCCTACGAGCAGTACTTC.

This clonotype was seen only a few times. This rearrangement joins TRBV10-1 to TRBJ2-5; D may correspond to TRBD1 or TRBD2 (5 bases each). Trimming removed 3 bases from V and 4 bases from J, with 12 bases in between. Looked up from germline, CDR1 is WNHNN and CDR2 is SYGVQD (reference sequence). CDR3 size: 14 residues. The CDR3 sequence: CASSDWGRGETQYF. Here the CDR3 DNA reads TGCGCCAGCAGTGACTGGGGACGGGGAGAGACCCAGTACTTC.

The chain has TRBV6-1 and TRBJ2-7, with 8 nucleotides matching TRBD2. The CDR3 length is 17 residues. J gave up 3 bases and V 2 bases, and 12 bases lay outside the gene matches. Germline V gives CDR1 MNHNS, CDR2 SASEGT. CDR3 nucleotide sequence: TGTGCCAGCAGTGAATGGGTTGTGACTAGCGTGATCTACGAGCAGTACTTC. Translated, it gives CASSEWVVTSVIYEQYF.